In its sample, the clone carrying this T cell receptor beta chain was seen many times. Its antigen remains unidentified. These data come from a study of T cells in Graves' hyperthyroidism and ophthalmopathy. At the level of the study: The authors collected peripheral blood at initial diagnosis, before any treatment.

RNA transcripts served as the template for amplifying TCR beta CDR3 regions. The primer set for the first-round RT-PCR of the TCR CDR3 was HTBI. TCRdb re-analysed the multiplex PCR reads in MiXCR, keeping a single row per CDR3 protein. The top ten hold 25% to 30% of the sample, which has roughly 400,000 distinct CDR3 sequences, around 14% seen once. Study results and caveats: Most expanded thyroid clonotypes above 0.001 also appeared in blood.

Subjects aged 18 to 65 presented with newly diagnosed hyperthyroidism of less than 2 months' duration. Lactation, pregnancy, other autoimmune disease or uncontrolled infection excluded patients. This CDR3 spans 12 amino acids. CDR1 KGHDR and CDR2 SFDVKD come from the germline V gene. V was trimmed by 7 bases and J by 5 bases, leaving 10 bases between them. This receptor was identified in a woman younger than 35 with Graves' hyperthyroidism that later progressed to Graves' ophthalmopathy. The chain couples TRBV24-1 to TRBJ2-5, with D perhaps assigned TRBD1 or TRBD2 (5 bases each). The sequencing sample was made of blood. The CDR3 nucleotides read TGTGCCACCAGGGGGACCGAGGAGACCCAGTACTTC. This translates into CATRGTEETQYF.